This TCR beta chain is drawn from a study of shared clonotypes between healthy human individuals. Turning to the study itself: Each donor's CD8 memory used one plate, CD8 naive two, each CD4 subset three. The study, taken as a whole, reports: Some naive CD4 clonotypes, roughly 4.5%, turned up in common across a handful of donors.

Libraries were prepared by immunoSEQ multiplex PCR; TCRdb keeps only in-frame clonotypes and omits some of them. The repertoire has roughly 100,000 clones, roughly 70% of them found once; the top ten carry approximately 23%. This clone has a handful of counts. What it binds is unknown. After removal of 5 bases from V and 7 bases from J, the junction contained 15 bases not matched to a gene. The CDR3 runs to 18 residues. Germline values: CDR1 SGHKS, CDR2 YYEKEE (reference sequence). Each CD8 memory set brought CD45RO+ cells together with CCR7-negative CD45RA+ TemRA cells. The source is a woman in her twenties or thirties in good health. V and J are TRBV5-5 and TRBJ2-2; 12 bases are a match to TRBD1. The sample was memory CD8+ T cells sorted from blood. Stated subset: CD45RO+ cells pooled with CCR7-negative TemRA cells. The CDR3 protein is CASSPLSPGQGAGGELFF. CDR3 nucleotides: TGTGCCAGCAGTCCCCTGTCTCCGGGACAGGGGGCCGGCGGGGAGCTGTTTTTT.